This T cell receptor beta chain was identified during a study of T-cell memory formation after mild COVID-19. Study results and limitations: A second wave expanding day 15 to 37 was CD4+-biased; contracting clones were balanced.

MiXCR, run by TCRdb on the 5' RACE reads, gives a single entry per CDR3 protein. The sample has about 140,000 distinct CDR3 sequences; roughly a quarter are singletons. Germline V gene lookup returns CDR1 LNHNV and CDR2 YYDKDF (reference sequence). The CDR3 loop spans 14 amino acids. V was clipped by 0 bases and J by 8 bases, with 11 bases between them. As concerns this clonotype: Its antigen is currently unknown.

The V and J genes are TRBV15 and TRBJ1-5, with no clear D. The sample comprised PBMCs or a T cell subset sorted from them (not recorded which). This TCR came from an adult woman who had mild COVID-19 (a few samples of this study predate the infection). Cell type and time point are not known. CDR3 protein: CATSRERVIKPQHF. The CDR3 DNA reads as TGTGCCACCAGCAGAGAGAGGGTAATTAAGCCCCAGCATTTT.